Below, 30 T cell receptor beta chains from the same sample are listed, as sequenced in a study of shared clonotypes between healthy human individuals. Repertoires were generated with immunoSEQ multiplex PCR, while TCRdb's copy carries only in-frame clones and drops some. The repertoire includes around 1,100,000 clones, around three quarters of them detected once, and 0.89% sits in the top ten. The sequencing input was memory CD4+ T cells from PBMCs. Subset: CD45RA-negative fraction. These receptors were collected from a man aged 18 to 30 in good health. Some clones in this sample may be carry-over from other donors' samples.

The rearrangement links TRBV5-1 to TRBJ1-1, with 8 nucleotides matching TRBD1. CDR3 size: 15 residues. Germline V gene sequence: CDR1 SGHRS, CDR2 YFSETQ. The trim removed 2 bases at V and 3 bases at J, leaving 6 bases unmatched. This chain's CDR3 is CASSFKGTGDTEAFF. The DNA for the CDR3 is TGCGCCAGCAGCTTTAAAGGGACAGGCGACACTGAAGCTTTCTTT.

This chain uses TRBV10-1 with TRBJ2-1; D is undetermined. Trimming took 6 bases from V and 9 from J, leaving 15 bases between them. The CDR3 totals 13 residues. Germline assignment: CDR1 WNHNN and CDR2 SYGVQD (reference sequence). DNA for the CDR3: TGCGCCAGCAGGCCATCGGGTTGGGCTGAGCAGTTCTTC. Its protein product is CASRPSGWAEQFF.

The CDR3 coding sequence is TGCGCCAGCGGAGGACAGGGCCAAGAGACCCAGTACTTC. This codes for CASGGQGQETQYF. This sequence joins TRBV5-1 and TRBJ2-5; 8 bases fit TRBD1. V gave up 7 bases and J gave up 1 base; unmatched junction bases: 3. Germline loops: CDR1 SGHRS, CDR2 YFSETQ. The CDR3 extends over 13 amino acids.

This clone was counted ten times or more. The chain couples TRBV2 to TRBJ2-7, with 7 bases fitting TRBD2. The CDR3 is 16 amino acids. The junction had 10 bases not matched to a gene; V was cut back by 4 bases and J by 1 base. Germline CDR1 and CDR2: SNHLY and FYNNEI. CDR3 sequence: CASSVSSGMGSYEQYF. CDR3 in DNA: TGTGCCAGCAGTGTATCCAGCGGGATGGGGTCCTACGAGCAGTACTTC.

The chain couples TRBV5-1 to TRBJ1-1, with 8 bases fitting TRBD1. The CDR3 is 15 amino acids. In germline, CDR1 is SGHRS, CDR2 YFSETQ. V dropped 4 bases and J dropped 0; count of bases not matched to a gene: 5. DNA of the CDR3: TGCGCCAGCAGCAATGGACAGGGATTGAACACTGAAGCTTTCTTT. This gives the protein CASSNGQGLNTEAFF.

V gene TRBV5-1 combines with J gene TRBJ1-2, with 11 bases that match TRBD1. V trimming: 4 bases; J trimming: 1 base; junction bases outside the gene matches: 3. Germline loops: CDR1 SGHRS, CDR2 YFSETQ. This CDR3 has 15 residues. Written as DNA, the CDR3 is TGCGCCAGCAGCCGGACAGGGGGCGTTAACTATGGCTACACCTTC. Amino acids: CASSRTGGVNYGYTF.

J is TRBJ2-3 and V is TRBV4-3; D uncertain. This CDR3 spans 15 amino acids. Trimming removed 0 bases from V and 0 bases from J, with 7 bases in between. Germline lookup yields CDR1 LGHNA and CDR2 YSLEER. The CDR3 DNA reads TGCGCCAGCAGCCAAGATGGACGGAGCACAGATACGCAGTATTTT. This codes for CASSQDGRSTDTQYF.

The DNA for the CDR3 is TGCGCCAGCTCCCACCGGGCTAGCGGGACTAACAATGAGCAGTTCTTC. This codes for CASSHRASGTNNEQFF. This chain connects TRBV5-1 to TRBJ2-1, with 9 positions matching TRBD2. V was pared by 7 bases and J by 5 bases, with 13 bases of the junction left unmatched. Germline CDR1 and CDR2: SGHRS and YFSETQ. This CDR3 region has 16 residues.

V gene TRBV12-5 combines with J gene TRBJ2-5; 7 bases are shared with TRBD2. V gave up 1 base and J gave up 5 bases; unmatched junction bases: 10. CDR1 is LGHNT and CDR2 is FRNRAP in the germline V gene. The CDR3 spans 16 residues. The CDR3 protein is CASGLGLANGRETQYF. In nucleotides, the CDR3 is TGTGCTAGTGGTTTGGGACTAGCAAACGGTCGGGAGACCCAGTACTTC. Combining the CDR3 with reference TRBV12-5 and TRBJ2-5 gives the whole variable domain DARVTQTPRHKVTEMGQEVTMRCQPILGHNTVFWYRQTMMQGLELLAYFRNRAPLDDSGMPKDRFSAEMPDATLATLKIQPSEPRDSAVYFCASGLGLANGRETQYFGPGTRLLVL.

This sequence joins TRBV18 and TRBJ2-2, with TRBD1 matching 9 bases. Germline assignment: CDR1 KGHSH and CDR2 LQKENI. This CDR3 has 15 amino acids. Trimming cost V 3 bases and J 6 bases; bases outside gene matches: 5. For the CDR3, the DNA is TGTGCCAGCTCACCCTGGACAGGGGTCGCCGGGGAGCTGTTTTTT. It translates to CASSPWTGVAGELFF.

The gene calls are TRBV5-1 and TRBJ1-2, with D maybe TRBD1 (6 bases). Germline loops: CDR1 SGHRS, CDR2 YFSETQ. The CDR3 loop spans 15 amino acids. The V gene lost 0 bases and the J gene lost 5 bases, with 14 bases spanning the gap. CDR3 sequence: CASSLGDRFRYGYTF. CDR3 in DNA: TGCGCCAGCAGCTTGGGCGACAGGTTTAGGTATGGCTACACCTTC.

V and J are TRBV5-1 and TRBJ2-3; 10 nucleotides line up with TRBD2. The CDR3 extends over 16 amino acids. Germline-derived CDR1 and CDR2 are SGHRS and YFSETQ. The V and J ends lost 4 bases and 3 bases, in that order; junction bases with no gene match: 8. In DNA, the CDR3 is TGCGCCAGCAGCGCTGGAGGTAGCGGGGGGACAGATACGCAGTATTTT. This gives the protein CASSAGGSGGTDTQYF.

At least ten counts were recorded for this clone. The chain's CDR3 is CASSSLDRLAYEQYF. The CDR3 DNA follows: TGTGCCAGCAGTTCCCTGGACAGGCTTGCCTACGAGCAGTACTTC. This chain connects TRBV27 to TRBJ2-7, with 7 bases lining up with TRBD1. Germline V gene sequence: CDR1 MNHEY, CDR2 SMNVEV (reference sequence). Trimming removed 4 bases from V and 2 bases from J; junction bases left unmatched: 8. The CDR3 consists of 15 residues.

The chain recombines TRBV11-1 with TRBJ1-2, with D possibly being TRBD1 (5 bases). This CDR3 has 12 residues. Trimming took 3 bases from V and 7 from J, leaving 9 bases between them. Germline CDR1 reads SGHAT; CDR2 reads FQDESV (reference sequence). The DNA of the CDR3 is TGTGCCAGCAGCTTTTCGGGGGTTGGCTACACCTTC. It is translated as CASSFSGVGYTF.

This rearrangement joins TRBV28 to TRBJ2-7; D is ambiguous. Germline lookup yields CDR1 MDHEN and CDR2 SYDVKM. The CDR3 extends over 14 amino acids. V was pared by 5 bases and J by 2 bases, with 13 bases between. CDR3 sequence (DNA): TGTGCCAGCAGTACCCCCGCAGGTACCTACGAGCAGTACTTC. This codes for CASSTPAGTYEQYF.

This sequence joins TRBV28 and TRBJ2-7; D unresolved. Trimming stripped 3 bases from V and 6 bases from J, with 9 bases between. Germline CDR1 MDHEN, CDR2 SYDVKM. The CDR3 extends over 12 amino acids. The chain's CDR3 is CASSFQPGEQYF. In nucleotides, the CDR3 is TGTGCCAGCAGTTTCCAACCTGGCGAGCAGTACTTC.

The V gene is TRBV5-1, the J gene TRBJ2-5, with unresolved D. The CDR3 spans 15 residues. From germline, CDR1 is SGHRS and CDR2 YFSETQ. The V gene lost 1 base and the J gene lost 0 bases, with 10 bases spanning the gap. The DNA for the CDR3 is TGCGCCAGCAGCTTGCCAGAATTGTACCAAGAGACCCAGTACTTC. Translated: CASSLPELYQETQYF.

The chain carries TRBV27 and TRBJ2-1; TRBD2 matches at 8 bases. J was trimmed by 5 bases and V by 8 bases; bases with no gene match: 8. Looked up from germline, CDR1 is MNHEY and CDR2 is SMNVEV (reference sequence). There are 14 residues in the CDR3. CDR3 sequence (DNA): TGTGCCAGCTTACGGCTAGCGGGTAACAATGAGCAGTTCTTC. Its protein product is CASLRLAGNNEQFF.

The CDR3 DNA reads as TGTGCCAGCAGCCAGCGACAGGGTACCTACAATGAGCAGTTCTTC. Translated: CASSQRQGTYNEQFF. This chain uses TRBV7-8 with TRBJ2-1; 7 bases line up with TRBD1. Germline lookup yields CDR1 SGHVS and CDR2 FQNEAQ. The CDR3 covers 15 residues. V lost 5 bases and J lost 2; bases outside the gene matches: 6.

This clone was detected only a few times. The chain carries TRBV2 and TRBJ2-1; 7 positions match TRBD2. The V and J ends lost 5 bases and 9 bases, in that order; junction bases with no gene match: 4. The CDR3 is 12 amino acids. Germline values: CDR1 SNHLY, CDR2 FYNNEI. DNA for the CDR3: TGTGCCAGCAGTAACAGACTAGCTGAGCAGTTCTTC. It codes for CASSNRLAEQFF.

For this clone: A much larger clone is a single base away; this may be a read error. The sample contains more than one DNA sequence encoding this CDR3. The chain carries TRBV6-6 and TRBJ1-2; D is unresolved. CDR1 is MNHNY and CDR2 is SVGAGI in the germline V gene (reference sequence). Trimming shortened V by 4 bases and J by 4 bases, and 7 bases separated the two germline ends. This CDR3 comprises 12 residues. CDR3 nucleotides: TGTGCCAGCAGTTCAGGTAGCTATGGCTACACCTTC. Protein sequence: CASSSGSYGYTF.

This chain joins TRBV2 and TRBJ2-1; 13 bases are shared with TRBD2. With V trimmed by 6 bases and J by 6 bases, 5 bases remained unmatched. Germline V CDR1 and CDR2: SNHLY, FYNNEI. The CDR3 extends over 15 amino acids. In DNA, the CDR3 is TGTGCCAGCAGAGTATGGACTAGCGGGAGCAATGAGCAGTTCTTC. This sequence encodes CASRVWTSGSNEQFF.

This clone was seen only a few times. The CDR3 loop is CARSGSSYNEQFF. The CDR3 region has the DNA TGTGCCAGAAGCGGAAGCTCCTACAATGAGCAGTTCTTC. The chain couples TRBV5-3 to TRBJ2-1; D unclear. TRBV5-3 is an open reading frame whose function is uncertain. There are 13 residues in the CDR3. V gave up 4 bases and J gave up 0 bases, with 5 bases separating them.

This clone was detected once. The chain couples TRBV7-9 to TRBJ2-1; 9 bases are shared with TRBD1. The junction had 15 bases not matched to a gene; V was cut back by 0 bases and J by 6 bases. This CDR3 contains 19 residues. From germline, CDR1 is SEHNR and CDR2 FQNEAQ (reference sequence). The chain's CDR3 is CASSLAVVSFGQGTNEQFF. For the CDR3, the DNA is TGTGCCAGCAGCTTAGCGGTTGTTTCGTTTGGACAGGGGACCAATGAGCAGTTCTTC. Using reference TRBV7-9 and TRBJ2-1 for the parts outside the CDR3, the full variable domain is DTGVSQNPRHKITKRGQNVTFRCDPISEHNRLYWYRQTLGQGPEFLTYFQNEAQLEKSRLLSDRFSAERPKGSFSTLEIQRTEQGDSAMYLCASSLAVVSFGQGTNEQFFGPGTRLTVL.

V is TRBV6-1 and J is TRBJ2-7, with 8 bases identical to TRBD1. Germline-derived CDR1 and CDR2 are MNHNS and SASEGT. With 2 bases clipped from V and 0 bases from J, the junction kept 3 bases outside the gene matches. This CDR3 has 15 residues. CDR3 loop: CASSEPGQASYEQYF. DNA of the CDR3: TGTGCCAGCAGTGAACCGGGACAGGCCTCCTACGAGCAGTACTTC.

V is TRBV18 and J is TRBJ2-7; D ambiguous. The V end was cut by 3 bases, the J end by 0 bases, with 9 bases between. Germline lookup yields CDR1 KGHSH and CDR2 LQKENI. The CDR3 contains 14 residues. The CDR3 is CASSPSGTSYEQYF. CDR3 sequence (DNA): TGTGCCAGCTCACCCTCAGGTACCTCCTACGAGCAGTACTTC.

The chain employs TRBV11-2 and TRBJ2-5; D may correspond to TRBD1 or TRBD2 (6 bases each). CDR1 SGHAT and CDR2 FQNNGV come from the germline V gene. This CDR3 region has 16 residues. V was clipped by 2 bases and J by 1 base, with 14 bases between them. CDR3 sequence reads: CASSLHKGGFQETQYF. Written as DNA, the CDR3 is TGTGCCAGCAGCTTACATAAAGGGGGGTTCCAAGAGACCCAGTACTTC.

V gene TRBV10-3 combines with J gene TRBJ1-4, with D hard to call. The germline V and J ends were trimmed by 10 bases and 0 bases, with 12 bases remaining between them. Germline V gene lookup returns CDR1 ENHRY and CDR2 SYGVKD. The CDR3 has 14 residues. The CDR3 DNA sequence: TGTGCCACCAGACGACCTGCAACTAATGAAAAACTGTTTTTT. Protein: CATRRPATNEKLFF.

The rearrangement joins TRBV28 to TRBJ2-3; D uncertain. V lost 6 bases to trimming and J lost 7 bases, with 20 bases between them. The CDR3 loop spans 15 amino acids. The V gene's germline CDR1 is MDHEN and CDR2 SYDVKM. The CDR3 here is CASSRLAHSVNTQYF. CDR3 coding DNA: TGTGCCAGCAGCAGACTGGCCCATTCTGTTAATACGCAGTATTTT.

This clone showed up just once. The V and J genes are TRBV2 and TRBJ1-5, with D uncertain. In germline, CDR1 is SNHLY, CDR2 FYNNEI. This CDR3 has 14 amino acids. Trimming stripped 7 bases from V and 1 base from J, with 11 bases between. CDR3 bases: TGTGCCAGCACTGACGGGGAAAGCAATCAGCCCCAGCATTTT. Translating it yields CASTDGESNQPQHF.